Following are 25 T cell receptor beta chains from one sample sequenced in a study of blood T cells in healthy people across ages. Then a second PCR, running roughly 7 to 11 cycles, was carried out with a sample-barcoded 5' primer and a J-beta primer mix. Each CDR3 protein is one row after TCRdb ran MiXCR on the 5' RACE reads. The sample shows about 1,600,000 distinct CDR3 sequences, 42% of them seen only once. The sequencing sample was made of blood. The receptors were gathered from a woman between 18 and 29 years old in good health.

This sequence joins TRBV6-6 and TRBJ2-1; 7 nucleotides line up with TRBD2. Germline-derived CDR1 and CDR2 are MNHNY and SVGAGI (reference sequence). The CDR3 extends over 16 amino acids. Germline trimming cut 4 bases from V and 1 base from J; bases unmatched to any gene: 7. The CDR3 DNA follows: TGTGCCAGCAGTTCCCTGGGCGGGAGTTCCTACAATGAGCAGTTCTTC. As protein: CASSSLGGSSYNEQFF.

This clonotype was seen just once. Its ends do not fully match the called genes, so a read error is possible. The chain joins TRBV27 to TRBJ1-4; D is undetermined. Germline V gives CDR1 MNHEY, CDR2 SMNVEV (reference sequence). The CDR3 covers 15 residues. The CDR3 DNA reads TGTGCCGGCAGTCTCAACCCGGTGCCTAATGAAAAACTGTTTTTT. Encoded protein: CAGSLNPVPNEKLFF.

This clonotype was seen only a few times. This chain uses TRBV12-3 or TRBV12-4 with TRBJ2-1, with 10 positions matching TRBD2. The CDR3 runs to 14 residues. The ends lost 9 bases at V and 6 bases at J; junction bases unmatched: 8. CDR3 DNA sequence: TGTGCCAGTCAAGGGGCTAGCGGGAGCAATGAGCAGTTCTTC. Its translation: CASQGASGSNEQFF.

This chain connects TRBV13 to TRBJ1-2; D remains ambiguous. From germline, CDR1 is PRHDT and CDR2 FYEKMQ (reference sequence). V was trimmed by 3 bases and J by 8 bases, leaving 10 bases between them. The CDR3 extends over 12 amino acids. CDR3 in DNA: TGTGCCAGCAGCTTCAGCCTGGGGGGCTACACCTTC. Protein sequence: CASSFSLGGYTF.

The chain couples TRBV2 to TRBJ1-4, with 7 bases matching TRBD1. V dropped 6 bases and J dropped 6; count of bases not matched to a gene: 10. Germline CDR1 SNHLY, CDR2 FYNNEI. This CDR3 is 15 amino acids long. CDR3 in amino acids: CASRAPGQYYEKLFF. CDR3 DNA: TGTGCCAGCAGGGCCCCGGGACAGTACTATGAAAAACTGTTTTTT.

The CDR3 protein is CASSQESVSGFYNEQFF. For the CDR3, the DNA is TGTGCCAGCAGCCAAGAGAGTGTTTCGGGGTTTTACAATGAGCAGTTCTTC. The rearrangement joins TRBV4-2 to TRBJ2-1; possibly TRBD2 for D (5 bases). Germline V CDR1 and CDR2: LGHNA, YNFKEQ. Trimming removed 0 bases from V and 4 bases from J, with 16 bases in between. The CDR3 runs 17 residues.

This clonotype appeared a few times. The chain joins TRBV28 to TRBJ2-6; D perhaps matches TRBD1 (5 bases). Trimming cost V 5 bases and J 0 bases, with 17 bases left between them. In germline, CDR1 is MDHEN, CDR2 SYDVKM. CDR3 length: 18 amino acids. CDR3 in amino acids: CASSGSRTPVSGANVLTF. The DNA of the CDR3 is TGTGCCAGCAGTGGTTCGCGGACACCAGTCTCTGGGGCCAACGTCCTGACTTTC.

The chain joins TRBV10-3 to TRBJ1-1, with D possibly matching TRBD1 (5 bases). The CDR3 loop spans 13 amino acids. V lost 2 bases and J lost 6, with 10 bases in between. The germline CDR1 and CDR2 sequences are ENHRY and SYGVKD. Here the CDR3 reads CAISEIGVAEAFF. The CDR3 DNA reads as TGTGCCATCAGTGAGATAGGGGTTGCTGAAGCTTTCTTT.

The chain carries TRBV2 and TRBJ2-5; D is ambiguous. This CDR3 is 15 amino acids long. The V gene lost 6 bases and the J gene lost 11 bases, with 25 bases spanning the gap. Germline V lookup: CDR1 SNHLY, CDR2 FYNNEI. In nucleotides, the CDR3 is TGTGCCAGCAGGAACAGAGACCTGAAGGGCGGTGAGCAGTACTTC. Its translation is CASRNRDLKGGEQYF.

The chain employs TRBV7-9 and TRBJ2-3; D may be TRBD2 (5 bases). This CDR3 comprises 14 residues. V was pared by 1 base and J by 7 bases, with 12 bases between. CDR1 and CDR2 from the germline V gene are SEHNR and FQNEAQ (reference sequence). CDR3 in amino acids: CASSLEGARNTQYF. CDR3 DNA sequence: TGTGCCAGCAGCTTAGAGGGAGCCCGAAATACGCAGTATTTT. Full variable domain (remainder filled in from reference TRBV7-9 and TRBJ2-3): DTGVSQNPRHKITKRGQNVTFRCDPISEHNRLYWYRQTLGQGPEFLTYFQNEAQLEKSRLLSDRFSAERPKGSFSTLEIQRTEQGDSAMYLCASSLEGARNTQYFGPGTRLTVL.

This clonotype was seen only a few times. The DNA of the CDR3 is TGTGCCAGCAGTTACTCGAAATCGACTAGCGACACGGGGGGTGAGCAGTTCTTC. Protein product: CASSYSKSTSDTGGEQFF. The rearrangement joins TRBV6-5 to TRBJ2-1, with 8 nucleotides matching TRBD2. V lost 0 bases and J lost 9; bases outside the gene matches: 16. From germline, CDR1 is MNHEY and CDR2 SVGAGI. The CDR3 has 18 residues.

This clonotype was seen just once. This chain connects TRBV6-5 to TRBJ2-3; TRBD2 might be the D (5 bases). Per the germline V gene, CDR1 is MNHEY and CDR2 is SVGAGI. Trimming left V 4 bases short and J 3 bases short, with 11 bases between. The CDR3 extends over 14 amino acids. The CDR3 sequence: CASSSGLNTDTQYF. CDR3 sequence (DNA): TGTGCCAGCAGTTCCGGACTTAATACAGATACGCAGTATTTT.

The chain is built from TRBV15 and TRBJ1-1, with a weak D call TRBD1 (6 bases). Looked up from germline, CDR1 is LNHNV and CDR2 is YYDKDF (reference sequence). V was trimmed by 3 bases and J by 5 bases, leaving 22 bases between them. CDR3 length: 17 amino acids. The CDR3 DNA is TGTGCCACCAGCAGCTCCTTTGAGTTGGGGGGGCGGACTGAAGCTTTCTTT. Its protein product is CATSSSFELGGRTEAFF.

V is TRBV5-1 and J is TRBJ1-1; D remains ambiguous. V was trimmed by 5 bases and J by 1 base, leaving 12 bases between them. The CDR3 runs to 14 residues. Germline CDR1 SGHRS, CDR2 YFSETQ. CDR3 sequence: CASRLGRENTEAFF. As DNA, the CDR3 is TGCGCCAGCAGACTTGGGAGGGAGAACACTGAAGCTTTCTTT.

The chain recombines TRBV20-1 with TRBJ2-3; D might be TRBD2 (6 bases). The CDR3 consists of 16 residues. The V gene lost 3 bases and the J gene lost 2 bases, with 18 bases spanning the gap. Germline CDR1 is DFQATT and CDR2 is SNEGSKA (reference sequence). The CDR3 spells CSASRTSYSSTDTQYF. For the CDR3, the DNA is TGCAGTGCTAGTAGAACTAGCTACTCATCCACAGATACGCAGTATTTT.

This clonotype was seen a few times. This chain links TRBV27 with TRBJ2-7; possibly TRBD2 for D (6 bases). Germline lookup yields CDR1 MNHEY and CDR2 SMNVEV (reference sequence). The CDR3 has 16 residues. V was cut by 6 bases and J by 3 bases, with 21 bases left in between. For the CDR3, the DNA is TGTGCCAGCAGCTCGCTGAGTGGAGGGAACGTCTACGAGCAGTACTTC. Its protein product is CASSSLSGGNVYEQYF.

This chain joins TRBV11-3 and TRBJ2-7; the D gene is possibly TRBD2 (5 bases). Germline V gene lookup returns CDR1 SGHNT and CDR2 YENEEA. V was shortened by 5 bases and J by 7 bases, with 18 bases between the two germline ends. This CDR3 region has 14 residues. CDR3 in DNA: TGTGCCAGCAGCCCTAGCAGCGGACCTCGTGAGCAGTACTTC. Its protein is CASSPSSGPREQYF.

The chain combines TRBV7-2 with TRBJ1-2; D unclear. The CDR3 length is 13 residues. V was pared by 5 bases and J by 3 bases, with 10 bases between. The V gene's germline CDR1 is SGHTA and CDR2 FQGNSA. Written as DNA, the CDR3 is TGTGCCAGCAGCCCGGGGATGGACTATGGCTACACCTTC. Its protein product is CASSPGMDYGYTF.

This clonotype appeared once. J is TRBJ2-5 and V is TRBV9, with D perhaps matching TRBD1 or TRBD2 (5 bases each). V lost 3 bases, J lost 7 bases, and 10 bases lay in between. CDR1 is SGDLS, CDR2 YYNGEE, per germline. This CDR3 is 12 amino acids long. The CDR3 DNA is TGTGCCAGCAGCGGGTTGAGGGGGACCCAGTACTTC. This translates into CASSGLRGTQYF. Combining the CDR3 with reference TRBV9 and TRBJ2-5 gives the whole variable domain DSGVTQTPKHLITATGQRVTLRCSPRSGDLSVYWYQQSLDQGLQFLIQYYNGEERAKGNILERFSAQQFPDLHSELNLSSLELGDSALYFCASSGLRGTQYFGPGTRLLVL.

A remark on this clonotype: The germline gene is not matched at one end of the junction; a read error may be the cause. The gene calls are TRBV5-1 and TRBJ2-3, with D perhaps TRBD2 (5 bases). This CDR3 contains 13 residues. The germline CDR1 and CDR2 sequences are SGHRS and YFSETQ. CDR3 sequence (DNA): TGCGCCGGCAGCTTGGGAGTTACAGATACGCAGTATTTT. This gives the protein CAGSLGVTDTQYF.

The chain recombines TRBV6-4 with TRBJ2-3; D unresolved. Deletions cut 5 bases from V and 1 base from J, with 10 bases between. CDR1 and CDR2 from the germline V gene are MRHNA and SNTAGT. This CDR3 is 14 amino acids long. The CDR3 DNA reads TGTGCCAGCAGTAGGGAATGGCGCACAGATACGCAGTATTTT. The encoded protein is CASSREWRTDTQYF.

The chain recombines TRBV3-1 with TRBJ2-7, with D hard to call. Trimming stripped 7 bases from V and 5 bases from J, with 9 bases between. In germline, CDR1 is LGHDT, CDR2 YNNKEL (reference sequence). The length of the CDR3 is 11 residues. In nucleotides, the CDR3 is TGTGCCAGCACAGACCGGGACGAGCAGTACTTC. Its protein product is CASTDRDEQYF.

About this clonotype itself: A read error may be the cause here, since a much bigger clone is one base away. The rearrangement links TRBV6-5 to TRBJ2-2; D call uncertain. The CDR3 is 11 residues long. Trimming left V 4 bases short and J 7 bases short, with 4 bases between. Germline CDR1 reads MNHEY; CDR2 reads SVGAGI. The CDR3 nucleotides read TGTGCCAGCAGTTCCCTCGGGGAGCTGTTTTTT. It codes for CASSSLGELFF.

A few counts support this clonotype. The V and J genes are TRBV18 and TRBJ2-1, with a weak D call TRBD2 (5 bases). The CDR3 extends over 16 amino acids. The V end was cut by 4 bases, the J end by 7 bases, with 20 bases between. Germline V gene sequence: CDR1 KGHSH, CDR2 LQKENI. CDR3 DNA: TGTGCCAGCTCACTCGCAATTGGGCACCCGGGGAATGAGCAGTTCTTC. Its translation is CASSLAIGHPGNEQFF.

A word on this clonotype: A much bigger clone sits one base away, suggesting this may be a read error. This chain uses TRBV6-6 with TRBJ2-2; 12 nucleotides agree with TRBD2. Germline V gives CDR1 MNHNY, CDR2 SVGAGI (reference sequence). The CDR3 consists of 15 residues. The CDR3 spells CAGRGTSGRTGELFF. The CDR3 DNA reads TGTGCCGGCAGAGGGACTAGCGGGCGCACCGGGGAGCTGTTTTTT.